The 15 T cell receptor beta chains in this list originate from one sample, sequenced in a study of blood T cell repertoires in COVID-19. Profiling relied on immunoSEQ multiplex PCR, and the TCRdb table lists in-frame clones only, not all of them. The sample records more than 200,000 clones, roughly 84% being singletons. The material sequenced was peripheral blood. The receptors derive from a man aged 35-49 years with acute or convalescent COVID-19.

The gene calls are TRBV20-1 and TRBJ2-5; TRBD2 matches at 8 bases. The ends lost 6 bases at V and 3 bases at J; junction bases unmatched: 0. This CDR3 comprises 11 residues. CDR1 is DFQATT, CDR2 SNEGSKA, per germline (reference sequence). The DNA of the CDR3 is TGCAGTGCGCGGGGGGAAGAGACCCAGTACTTC. As protein: CSARGEETQYF.

The V gene is TRBV6-6, the J gene TRBJ1-3, with D possibly being TRBD1 (5 bases). CDR1 MNHNY and CDR2 SVGAGI come from the germline V gene (reference sequence). CDR3 length: 16 amino acids. V lost 2 bases and J 0 bases, leaving 11 bases between the germline ends. The CDR3 nucleotides read TGTGCCAGCAGTTACCCGCCGGGGGTCTCTGGAAACACCATATATTTT. Its protein product is CASSYPPGVSGNTIYF.

V is TRBV2 and J is TRBJ2-5; 9 nucleotides match TRBD2. CDR3 length: 15 residues. Germline lookup yields CDR1 SNHLY and CDR2 FYNNEI. V lost 6 bases to trimming and J lost 1 base; unmatched junction nucleotides: 6. The CDR3 loop is CASRRVAGVQETQYF. The CDR3 coding sequence is TGTGCCAGCAGGAGGGTAGCGGGAGTCCAAGAGACCCAGTACTTC.

The chain employs TRBV19 and TRBJ1-2; 8 bases match TRBD1. The CDR3 totals 15 residues. J lost 0 bases, V lost 5 bases, and 5 bases had no gene match. CDR1 is LNHDA and CDR2 is SQIVND in the germline V gene (reference sequence). CDR3 sequence: CASSVGQVANYGYTF. CDR3 DNA: TGTGCCAGTAGTGTGGGACAGGTCGCTAACTATGGCTACACCTTC.

The gene calls are TRBV21-1 and TRBJ2-4; TRBD1 is the table's D call and was not checked against the DNA. TRBV21-1 is given as a pseudogene. The CDR3 has 16 amino acids. CDR3 DNA sequence: TGTGCCAGCAGCTCCGACCAGACAGGGAGGTTAAACATTCAGTACTTC. As protein: CASSSDQTGRLNIQYF.

The J gene is TRBJ1-4, the V gene TRBV4-1, with 9 positions matching TRBD1. The germline V gene has CDR1 MGHRA and CDR2 YSYEKL. The V and J ends lost 4 bases and 8 bases, in that order; junction bases with no gene match: 8. The CDR3 totals 15 residues. CDR3 sequence (DNA): TGCGCCAGCAGCCGTACAGGGGGCCGAGGGGAAAAACTGTTTTTT. This codes for CASSRTGGRGEKLFF.

The rearrangement joins TRBV7-8 to TRBJ1-5; D is perhaps TRBD1 (6 bases). The V gene's germline CDR1 is SGHVS and CDR2 FQNEAQ. This CDR3 has 14 amino acids. With 5 bases removed from V and 5 bases from J, the gap between germline ends came to 13 bases. CDR3 sequence: CASSPWGGDQPQHF. The CDR3 DNA reads as TGTGCCAGCAGCCCCTGGGGGGGCGATCAGCCCCAGCATTTT.

This clone turned up a few times. The genes are TRBV7-9 and TRBJ2-1, with 7 bases identical to TRBD2. The V gene end was trimmed by 4 bases and the J gene end by 0 bases; junction bases not matched to a gene: 3. The CDR3 is 15 amino acids. Looked up from germline, CDR1 is SEHNR and CDR2 is FQNEAQ (reference sequence). CDR3 sequence (DNA): TGTGCCAGCAGCTCTAGCGGAGGCTCCTACAATGAGCAGTTCTTC. Translated, it gives CASSSSGGSYNEQFF.

The chain links TRBV21-1 to TRBJ2-7; TRBD1, the D gene given by the table, was not confirmed from the DNA. TRBV21-1 is tagged as a pseudogene. The CDR3 runs 15 residues. This chain's CDR3 is CASSNGDRAGYEQYF. The CDR3 bases are TGTGCCAGCAGCAATGGGGACAGGGCTGGCTACGAGCAGTACTTC.

J is TRBJ2-3 and V is TRBV19, with 7 positions matching TRBD1. From germline, CDR1 is LNHDA and CDR2 SQIVND (reference sequence). This CDR3 has 19 amino acids. V lost 6 bases and J lost 1; bases outside the gene matches: 19. CDR3 loop: CASSLNRGSLRNRTDTQYF. In DNA, the CDR3 is TGTGCCAGTAGCCTAAACAGGGGTTCCCTCCGCAATCGCACAGATACGCAGTATTTT.

CDR3 in amino acids: CASSPRGTYYEQYF. For the CDR3, the DNA is TGCGCCAGCAGCCCTCGAGGAACTTACTACGAGCAGTACTTC. The V call is TRBV5-1, the J call TRBJ2-7, with D hard to call. In germline, CDR1 is SGHRS, CDR2 YFSETQ. This CDR3 spans 14 amino acids. Trimming removed 4 bases from V and 3 bases from J, with 14 bases in between.

The chain carries TRBV9 and TRBJ2-1; 9 nucleotides line up with TRBD1. Germline loops: CDR1 SGDLS, CDR2 YYNGEE. V shed 0 bases, J shed 4 bases, and the junction held 2 bases outside the gene matches. The CDR3 is 15 residues long. CDR3 residues: CASSVAGTGYNEQFF. DNA of the CDR3: TGTGCCAGCAGCGTAGCCGGGACAGGGTACAATGAGCAGTTCTTC.

This clone has a handful of counts. The V and J genes are TRBV19 and TRBJ2-6, with D maybe TRBD2 (6 bases). Trimming pared 5 bases from V and 3 bases from J, leaving 14 bases between. This CDR3 has 16 amino acids. The germline V gene has CDR1 LNHDA and CDR2 SQIVND (reference sequence). The CDR3 region is CASSSGLFFGANVLTF. The CDR3 nucleotides are TGTGCCAGTAGTTCGGGACTTTTTTTTGGGGCCAACGTCCTGACTTTC.

The chain has TRBV5-1 and TRBJ1-2; D ambiguous. The CDR3 sequence is 14 residues long. CDR1 SGHRS and CDR2 YFSETQ come from the germline V gene. V was cut by 2 bases and J by 7 bases, with 15 bases left in between. CDR3 amino acids: CASSFWGGKTGYTF. The CDR3 DNA reads TGCGCCAGCAGCTTTTGGGGAGGTAAAACTGGCTACACCTTC. Full variable domain (remainder filled in from reference TRBV5-1 and TRBJ1-2): KAGVTQTPRYLIKTRGQQVTLSCSPISGHRSVSWYQQTPGQGLQFLFEYFSETQRNKGNFPGRFSGRQFSNSRSEMNVSTLELGDSALYLCASSFWGGKTGYTFGSGTRLTVV.

The chain is built from TRBV5-1 and TRBJ2-1, with a tentative D call TRBD2 (7 bases). V gave up 5 bases and J gave up 7 bases, with 22 bases separating them. The CDR3 runs to 16 residues. From germline, CDR1 is SGHRS and CDR2 YFSETQ. CDR3 amino acids: CASRPERGGFENEQFF. The CDR3 bases are TGCGCCAGCAGACCCGAGAGGGGGGGATTCGAGAATGAGCAGTTCTTC.